This note documents a single TCR beta chain sequence. What it binds is not known. The data were taken from a study of OX40 agonist ivuxolimab in advanced cancers. Study-level information: At doses from 0.01 to 10 mg/kg, patients were given intravenous ivuxolimab every 2 weeks. There were three patients with partial responses, one having hepatocellular carcinoma and two cutaneous melanoma. Study results and limitations: By week 6 at 0.1 to 3.0 mg/kg, blood CD4+ and CD8+ T cells had expanded clonally.

Exclusion of a patient followed from autoimmune disease history or systemic immunosuppression. The assay was immunoSEQ multiplex PCR, and TCRdb's table has in-frame clones only and misses some. Here the sample spans 90,000 to 120,000 clones, around 93% being singletons. This clonotype was obtained from an adult with an advanced solid tumor such as melanoma, head and neck, liver or kidney cancer. The material sequenced was CD4+ or CD8+ T cells sorted from blood, taken in a trial of the OX40 agonist ivuxolimab.

DNA of the CDR3: TGTGCCAGCAGTCCCCCGGGATGGGATGAGCAGTTCTTC. Translated, it gives CASSPPGWDEQFF. The rearrangement links TRBV28 to TRBJ2-1, with a possible D match to TRBD2 (5 bases). Deletions cut 5 bases from V and 8 bases from J, with 13 bases between. Germline CDR1 and CDR2: MDHEN and SYDVKM. CDR3 size: 13 residues.